Presented here are 31 T cell receptor beta chains from one specimen sequenced in a study of T cell responses to AZD1222 COVID-19 vaccine. Measured with immunoSEQ multiplex PCR; TCRdb has only the in-frame clones, and not every one. The sample has some 96,000 clones, 70% to 90% seen once. The sample in question was peripheral blood, obtained on day 0 of AZD1222 vaccination. The receptors here all came from an adult in good health.

The chain carries TRBV28 and TRBJ1-1; no clear D. The CDR3 is 14 residues long. The V and J ends lost 7 bases and 5 bases respectively, with 17 bases between them. CDR1 is MDHEN and CDR2 is SYDVKM in the germline V gene. The CDR3 nucleotides are TGTGCCAGCATCCTGACCCCGACCGGGACTGAAGCTTTCTTT. Translation gives CASILTPTGTEAFF.

V is TRBV28 and J is TRBJ1-3; a weak D match, TRBD1 (5 bases). The germline CDR1 and CDR2 sequences are MDHEN and SYDVKM. V lost 5 bases to trimming and J lost 7 bases, with 21 bases between them. This CDR3 has 16 amino acids. The CDR3 nucleotides are TGTGCCAGCAGTCCGGGACTCATTAGCGGGGTGAACACCATATATTTT. Amino acid sequence: CASSPGLISGVNTIYF.

This chain connects TRBV19 to TRBJ2-7, with TRBD1 matching 7 bases. Germline V lookup: CDR1 LNHDA, CDR2 SQIVND (reference sequence). The CDR3 is 14 amino acids. V was clipped by 4 bases and J by 4 bases; unmatched bases: 7. DNA of the CDR3: TGTGCCAGTAGTACTTCGACAGGGCAGTACGAGCAGTACTTC. This gives the protein CASSTSTGQYEQYF.

The J gene is TRBJ2-7, the V gene TRBV11-2; either TRBD1 or TRBD2 may fit D (5 bases each). Trimming took 5 bases from V and 4 from J, leaving 15 bases between them. Germline CDR1 is SGHAT and CDR2 is FQNNGV. The CDR3 has 14 residues. The CDR3 sequence is CASSLGVGVYEQYF. In nucleotides, the CDR3 is TGTGCCAGCAGCCTCGGGGTGGGGGTGTACGAGCAGTACTTC.

Concerning this clone: This sample includes further DNA sequences coding for the same CDR3. This sequence joins TRBV11-3 and TRBJ1-4; 7 bases are shared with TRBD1. Trimming removed 4 bases from V and 7 bases from J; junction bases left unmatched: 6. The V gene's germline CDR1 is SGHNT and CDR2 YENEEA. The CDR3 has 14 amino acids. The CDR3 spells CASSSTGISEKLFF. The CDR3 bases are TGTGCCAGCAGCTCGACAGGGATAAGTGAAAAACTGTTTTTT.

J is TRBJ1-2 and V is TRBV19; no definite D call. Germline-derived CDR1 and CDR2 are LNHDA and SQIVND (reference sequence). CDR3 length: 16 residues. The V gene lost 0 bases and the J gene lost 4 bases, with 15 bases spanning the gap. The CDR3 is CASSIDRSARAYGYTF. As DNA, the CDR3 is TGTGCCAGTAGTATAGATCGGTCCGCGAGGGCCTATGGCTACACCTTC.

The rearrangement links TRBV6-1 to TRBJ1-2; 7 bases are a match to TRBD1. Germline V CDR1 and CDR2: MNHNS, SASEGT. The CDR3 loop spans 14 amino acids. J gave up 6 bases and V 11 bases, and 15 bases lay outside the gene matches. CDR3 sequence (DNA): TGTGCCGCCTTCCCGACAGGGCGGTTCGATGGCTACACCTTC. It translates to CAAFPTGRFDGYTF.

This clone was counted only a few times. The chain couples TRBV4-3 to TRBJ1-5; maybe TRBD1 (5 bases). V was clipped by 0 bases and J by 6 bases, with 9 bases between them. The CDR3 is 14 residues long. Germline values: CDR1 LGHNA, CDR2 YSLEER. This chain's CDR3 is CASSQEKGRQPQHF. In nucleotides, the CDR3 is TGCGCCAGCAGCCAAGAAAAGGGGCGTCAGCCCCAGCATTTT.

V and J are TRBV2 and TRBJ1-2; the D gene is possibly TRBD1 (5 bases). CDR1 SNHLY and CDR2 FYNNEI come from the germline V gene. The CDR3 is made up of 15 amino acids. The ends were cut back, 1 base at V and 6 bases at J, with 15 bases in the middle. CDR3 DNA sequence: TGTGCCAGCAGTGAAGATATAAGTAAGGGGAATGGCTACACCTTC. It codes for CASSEDISKGNGYTF.

The chain employs TRBV14 and TRBJ2-1; D might be TRBD2 (7 bases). The germline V gene encodes CDR1 SGHDN and CDR2 FVKESK. This CDR3 is 14 amino acids long. The ends were cut back, 2 bases at V and 12 bases at J, with 17 bases in the middle. As DNA, the CDR3 is TGTGCCAGCAGCCAACTGAATATTCGGGGGGCGCAGTTCTTC. Protein product: CASSQLNIRGAQFF.

Only a few counts were recorded for this clone. The genes are TRBV19 and TRBJ1-4; D call uncertain. Between the trimmed V and J ends, which lost 0 bases and 0 bases, there was a span of 17 bases. CDR1 and CDR2 from the germline V gene are LNHDA and SQIVND (reference sequence). This CDR3 has 19 residues. The CDR3 is CASSIEYWKETATNEKLFF. CDR3 sequence (DNA): TGTGCCAGTAGTATAGAGTATTGGAAGGAAACGGCAACTAATGAAAAACTGTTTTTT.

In its sample, this clone was seen a few times. V usage is TRBV6-4 and J usage is TRBJ2-2; D may be TRBD2 (6 bases). Germline loops: CDR1 MRHNA, CDR2 SNTAGT. The CDR3 spans 15 residues. V was cut by 3 bases and J by 0 bases, with 8 bases left in between. CDR3 sequence reads: CASSESGANTGELFF. Written as DNA, the CDR3 is TGTGCCAGCAGTGAATCGGGGGCGAACACCGGGGAGCTGTTTTTT.

This clone was picked up a small number of times. The rearrangement uses TRBV6-6 and TRBJ1-2; 10 nucleotides agree with TRBD1. This CDR3 region has 16 residues. Germline V gene data show CDR1 as MNHNY and CDR2 as SVGAGI (reference sequence). The trim removed 5 bases at V and 2 bases at J, leaving 8 bases unmatched. This chain's CDR3 is CASSHPPGQGNYGYTF. CDR3 coding DNA: TGTGCCAGCAGTCATCCACCGGGACAGGGGAACTATGGCTACACCTTC.

The rearrangement links TRBV6-5 to TRBJ1-1; D ambiguous. CDR3 length: 16 amino acids. Germline CDR1 and CDR2: MNHEY and SVGAGI. V dropped 0 bases and J dropped 9 bases, with 20 bases sitting between them. CDR3 sequence: CASSYSSSGSRNQAFF. The CDR3 nucleotides are TGTGCCAGCAGTTACTCCTCTAGTGGTTCCCGGAATCAAGCTTTCTTT.

The chain recombines TRBV5-4 with TRBJ2-7; a possible D gene is TRBD1 (5 bases). The germline V gene has CDR1 SGHNT and CDR2 YYREEE (reference sequence). Trimming stripped 5 bases from V and 4 bases from J, with 10 bases between. The CDR3 has 12 residues. CDR3 DNA: TGTGCCAGCAGTTCAAGACAGTACGAGCAGTACTTC. Encoded protein: CASSSRQYEQYF.

This clone was counted only a few times. The gene calls are TRBV2 and TRBJ2-7, with 7 nucleotides matching TRBD2. The length of the CDR3 is 13 residues. Germline values: CDR1 SNHLY, CDR2 FYNNEI. Unmatched junction bases numbered 2, after V lost 6 bases and J lost 0 bases. This CDR3 reads CASRSGDSYEQYF. CDR3 in DNA: TGTGCCAGCAGGAGCGGGGACTCCTACGAGCAGTACTTC.

The chain combines TRBV5-1 with TRBJ2-7; 7 bases are shared with TRBD1. The J segment lost 3 bases and the V segment lost 3 bases, leaving 6 bases of the junction unmatched. CDR3 length equals 14 residues. Germline lookup yields CDR1 SGHRS and CDR2 YFSETQ. CDR3 loop: CASSSQGPVYEQYF. In DNA, the CDR3 is TGCGCCAGCAGCTCACAGGGGCCTGTCTACGAGCAGTACTTC. The full variable domain, its missing parts supplied by reference TRBV5-1 and TRBJ2-7, is KAGVTQTPRYLIKTRGQQVTLSCSPISGHRSVSWYQQTPGQGLQFLFEYFSETQRNKGNFPGRFSGRQFSNSRSEMNVSTLELGDSALYLCASSSQGPVYEQYFGPGTRLTVT.

The chain links TRBV18 to TRBJ1-2; D is uncertain. V was shortened by 3 bases and J by 5 bases, with 7 bases between the two germline ends. The germline V gene encodes CDR1 KGHSH and CDR2 LQKENI. The CDR3 runs 12 residues. Here the CDR3 DNA reads TGTGCCAGCTCACCCGGTTCTTATGGCTACACCTTC. Amino acid sequence: CASSPGSYGYTF.

This clone was observed a few times. This chain links TRBV7-2 with TRBJ2-3; tentative D call: TRBD1 (6 bases). The germline V gene encodes CDR1 SGHTA and CDR2 FQGNSA. Trimming took 6 bases from V and 7 from J, leaving 11 bases between them. There are 12 residues in the CDR3. The CDR3 here is CASRTTGYTQYF. As DNA, the CDR3 is TGTGCCAGCAGGACGACAGGCTATACGCAGTATTTT.

V is TRBV6-5 and J is TRBJ1-5; D unresolved. The CDR3 is made up of 14 amino acids. The V and J ends lost 6 bases and 1 base respectively, with 10 bases between them. Per the germline V gene, CDR1 is MNHEY and CDR2 is SVGAGI. The CDR3 nucleotides are TGTGCCAGCAGCAGGACGGCGAGCAATCAGCCCCAGCATTTT. This sequence encodes CASSRTASNQPQHF.

The CDR3 region is CASTQQGRETQYF. In DNA, the CDR3 is TGTGCCAGCACACAACAGGGCCGGGAGACCCAGTACTTC. The chain combines TRBV6-5 with TRBJ2-5, with D possibly matching TRBD1 (6 bases). Trimming cost V 7 bases and J 5 bases, with 14 bases left between them. The germline V gene has CDR1 MNHEY and CDR2 SVGAGI. This CDR3 has 13 amino acids.

The chain uses TRBV9 and TRBJ1-2; a weak D match, TRBD1 (5 bases). CDR1 is SGDLS, CDR2 YYNGEE, per germline. The CDR3 has 15 residues. The V and J ends lost 3 bases and 7 bases respectively, with 19 bases between them. CDR3 DNA: TGTGCCAGCAGCGCAACCCCCTTGGGGGTAGGTGGCTACACCTTC. This codes for CASSATPLGVGGYTF. The whole variable domain, filled in from reference TRBV9 and TRBJ1-2, reads DSGVTQTPKHLITATGQRVTLRCSPRSGDLSVYWYQQSLDQGLQFLIQYYNGEERAKGNILERFSAQQFPDLHSELNLSSLELGDSALYFCASSATPLGVGGYTFGSGTRLTVV.

The CDR3 bases are TGTGCCAGCAGCCCCCGGGATTATGGAAACACCATATATTTT. This sequence encodes CASSPRDYGNTIYF. The gene calls are TRBV5-5 and TRBJ1-3; D call uncertain. The CDR3 loop spans 14 amino acids. Trimming stripped 4 bases from V and 3 bases from J, with 11 bases between. The germline V gene encodes CDR1 SGHKS and CDR2 YYEKEE (reference sequence). The variable domain in full, with the rest retrieved from reference TRBV5-5 and TRBJ1-3, is DAGVTQSPTHLIKTRGQQVTLRCSPISGHKSVSWYQQVLGQGPQFIFQYYEKEERGRGNFPDRFSARQFPNYSSELNVNALLLGDSALYLCASSPRDYGNTIYFGEGSWLTVV.

V gene TRBV2 combines with J gene TRBJ1-6, with 8 bases that match TRBD1. Germline loops: CDR1 SNHLY, CDR2 FYNNEI. V was clipped by 6 bases and J by 8 bases; unmatched bases: 6. The CDR3 extends over 14 amino acids. CDR3 amino acids: CASRRQGTDSPLHF. The CDR3 nucleotides are TGTGCCAGCAGGCGACAGGGGACGGATTCACCCCTCCACTTT.

The chain combines TRBV3-1 (or the pseudogene TRBV3-2) with TRBJ1-6; 9 bases align to TRBD1. The germline V gene has CDR1 LGHDT and CDR2 YNNKEL (reference sequence). The CDR3 extends over 16 amino acids. The junction had 12 bases not matched to a gene; V was cut back by 5 bases and J by 10 bases. DNA of the CDR3: TGTGCCAGCAGCTACTCTCGGACAGGGGCACGCTCACCCCTCCACTTT. Residues: CASSYSRTGARSPLHF.

The rearrangement joins TRBV2 to TRBJ2-5; D not resolved. This CDR3 is 11 amino acids long. The germline gives CDR1 SNHLY, CDR2 FYNNEI. The ends were cut back, 8 bases at V and 4 bases at J, with 8 bases in the middle. CDR3 amino acids: CASGILETQYF. The DNA of the CDR3 is TGTGCCAGCGGGATTTTAGAGACCCAGTACTTC. The variable domain in full, completed from reference TRBV2 and TRBJ2-5, reads EPEVTQTPSHQVTQMGQEVILRCVPISNHLYFYWYRQILGQKVEFLVSFYNNEISEKSEIFDDQFSVERPDGSNFTLKIRSTKLEDSAMYFCASGILETQYFGPGTRLLVL.

This clone was seen a single time. The V call is TRBV3-1 (or the pseudogene TRBV3-2), the J call TRBJ1-3, with D perhaps matching TRBD1 (6 bases). This CDR3 has 18 amino acids. Deletions cut 0 bases from V and 3 bases from J, with 18 bases between. From germline, CDR1 is LGHDT and CDR2 YNNKEL (reference sequence). As DNA, the CDR3 is TGTGCCAGCAGCCAAGAATTGGGGTCGGGGGCGGTTGGAAACACCATATATTTT. Translation: CASSQELGSGAVGNTIYF.

V gene TRBV18 combines with J gene TRBJ2-1; 11 bases line up with TRBD2. Germline V lookup: CDR1 KGHSH, CDR2 LQKENI. The V gene end was trimmed by 4 bases and the J gene end by 4 bases; junction bases not matched to a gene: 6. The CDR3 consists of 16 residues. The CDR3 protein is CASSRQTSGAYNEQFF. CDR3 in DNA: TGTGCCAGCTCACGCCAGACTAGCGGGGCATACAATGAGCAGTTCTTC.

The chain carries TRBV6-6 and TRBJ1-6; a possible D gene is TRBD1 (6 bases). Trimming shortened V by 6 bases and J by 4 bases, and 16 bases separated the two germline ends. Per germline, CDR1 MNHNY and CDR2 SVGAGI (reference sequence). The CDR3 is 16 amino acids. Here the CDR3 reads CASRSQGGSYNSPLHF. In nucleotides, the CDR3 is TGTGCCAGCAGGTCACAGGGAGGGTCGTATAATTCACCCCTCCACTTT.

V is TRBV2 and J is TRBJ1-5; D is uncertain. V lost 3 bases to trimming and J lost 3 bases, with 9 bases between them. The CDR3 sequence is 14 residues long. Per germline, CDR1 SNHLY and CDR2 FYNNEI. CDR3 sequence: CASSDPGLNQPQHF. CDR3 DNA sequence: TGTGCCAGCAGTGACCCAGGCCTCAATCAGCCCCAGCATTTT.

The chain carries TRBV7-2 and TRBJ1-6, with 9 nucleotides matching TRBD1. V gave up 7 bases and J gave up 9 bases; unmatched junction bases: 16. This CDR3 is 17 amino acids long. Germline CDR1 is SGHTA and CDR2 is FQGNSA. This CDR3 reads CASTSLGTGIKGSPLHF. CDR3 coding DNA: TGTGCCAGCACTTCCCTAGGGACAGGGATTAAAGGTTCACCCCTCCACTTT.